This TCR beta chain was recovered during a study of blood T cell repertoires in COVID-19. Study as a whole: Sample material is recorded as cDNA or gDNA derived from T cells, B-cell-depleted T cells, or PBMCs.

TCRdb's table, derived via immunoSEQ multiplex PCR, lists solely in-frame clones and lacks some. The sample consists of 59,000 or so clones, 82% of them appearing once. With V trimmed by 4 bases and J by 7 bases, 6 bases remained unmatched. Germline-derived CDR1 and CDR2 are KGHDR and SFDVKD. The CDR3 totals 15 residues. The chain couples TRBV24-1 to TRBJ1-5; 10 bases line up with TRBD1. Sample: peripheral blood. The source of this sequence is a human donor in a cohort sampled during active COVID-19. Here the CDR3 DNA reads TGTGCCACCAGTGACGGGGACAGGGGCGGCCAGCCCCAGCATTTT. It codes for CATSDGDRGGQPQHF.